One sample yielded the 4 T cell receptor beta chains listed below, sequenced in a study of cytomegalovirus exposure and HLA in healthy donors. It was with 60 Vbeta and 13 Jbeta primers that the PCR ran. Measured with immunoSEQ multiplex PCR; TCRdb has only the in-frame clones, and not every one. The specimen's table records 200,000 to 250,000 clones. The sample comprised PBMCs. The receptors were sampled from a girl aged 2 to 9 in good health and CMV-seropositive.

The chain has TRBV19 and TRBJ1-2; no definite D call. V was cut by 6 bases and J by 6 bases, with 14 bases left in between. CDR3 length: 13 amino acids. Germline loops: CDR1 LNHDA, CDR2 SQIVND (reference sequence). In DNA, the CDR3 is TGTGCCAGTAGCGCGGAACTTCGGGATGGCTACACCTTC. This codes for CASSAELRDGYTF.

CDR3: CASSETYEQYF. CDR3 nucleotides: TGTGCCAGCAGCGAGACTTACGAGCAGTACTTC. The V and J genes are TRBV7-9 and TRBJ2-7; D remains unclear. The CDR3 runs to 11 residues. CDR1 is SEHNR, CDR2 FQNEAQ, per germline (reference sequence). Trimming took 5 bases from V and 4 from J, leaving 6 bases between them.

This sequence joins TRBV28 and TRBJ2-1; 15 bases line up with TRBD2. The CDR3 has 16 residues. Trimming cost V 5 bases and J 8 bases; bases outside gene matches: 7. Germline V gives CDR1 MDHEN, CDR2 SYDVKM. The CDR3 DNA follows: TGTGCCAGCAGTCCCCCGGGACTAGCGGGAGGCTATGAGCAGTTCTTC. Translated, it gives CASSPPGLAGGYEQFF. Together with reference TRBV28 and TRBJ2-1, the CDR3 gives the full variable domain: DVKVTQSSRYLVKRTGEKVFLECVQDMDHENMFWYRQDPGLGLRLIYFSYDVKMKEKGDIPEGYSVSREKKERFSLILESASTNQTSMYLCASSPPGLAGGYEQFFGPGTRLTVL.

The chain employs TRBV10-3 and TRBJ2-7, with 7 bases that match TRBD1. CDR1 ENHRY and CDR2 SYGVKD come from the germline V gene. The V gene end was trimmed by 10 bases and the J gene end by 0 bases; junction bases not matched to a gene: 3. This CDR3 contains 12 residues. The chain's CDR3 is CATTGNSYEQYF. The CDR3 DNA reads TGTGCCACGACAGGGAACTCCTACGAGCAGTACTTC.